One and the same sample provided the 3 T cell receptor beta chains below, sequenced in a study of blood T cell repertoires in COVID-19. This table comes from immunoSEQ multiplex PCR, and its TCRdb copy is limited to in-frame clones, with some not included. The table has 90,000 to 150,000 clones, 81% seen once; the top ten hold 8.5% to 12%. The specimen was peripheral blood. The receptors come from a human donor in a cohort sampled during active COVID-19.

The chain carries TRBV7-6 and TRBJ1-3; TRBD1 agrees at 11 bases. This CDR3 spans 15 amino acids. Losses at the gene ends were 5 bases for V and 3 bases for J; bases not matched to a gene: 3. Germline V lookup: CDR1 SGHVS, CDR2 FNYEAQ. The CDR3 DNA is TGTGCCAGCAGCCGGACAGGGGGCTATGGAAACACCATATATTTT. Translation gives CASSRTGGYGNTIYF.

The V and J genes are TRBV28 and TRBJ1-6; D might be TRBD1 (6 bases). The CDR3 has 13 amino acids. The germline CDR1 and CDR2 sequences are MDHEN and SYDVKM. Trimming took off 3 bases at V and 10 bases at J, with 10 bases between the two ends. This CDR3 reads CASSFRGRSPLHF. DNA for the CDR3: TGTGCCAGCAGTTTCAGGGGAAGGTCACCCCTCCACTTT.

This clone was recorded once. The rearrangement uses TRBV9 and TRBJ2-6; D possibly corresponds to TRBD2 (5 bases). CDR1 and CDR2 from the germline V gene are SGDLS and YYNGEE. The CDR3 is made up of 16 amino acids. V was trimmed by 3 bases and J by 2 bases, leaving 12 bases between them. The CDR3 sequence is CASSARGGPGANVLTF. The CDR3 region has the DNA TGTGCCAGCAGCGCACGAGGAGGTCCTGGGGCCAACGTCCTGACTTTC.